Included here is one T cell receptor beta chain sequence, with context. The antigen remains undetermined. This sample is drawn from a study of Ad26.COV2.S vaccination and SARS-CoV-2 variants. Study information: Participants got Ad26.COV2.S intramuscularly, once or twice 56 days apart.

The V and J ends lost 0 bases and 10 bases respectively, with 16 bases between them. The CDR3 extends over 15 amino acids. Germline-derived CDR1 and CDR2 are LGHNA and YNFKEQ. Treatment: some 20 received Ad26.COV2.S at low or high dose, single or two shots; five or six received placebo; per-sample allocation not given. On day 63 after the first injection, vaccine and placebo recipients gave samples. Profiling relied on immunoSEQ multiplex PCR, and the TCRdb table lists in-frame clones only, not all of them. The sample has a few hundred thousand clones, around 87% seen once; the top ten hold 3.4%. Notes on the study in general: Analyses that measured TCR breadth and depth may have underestimated total T cell responses.

The source material was peripheral blood, sampled in a trial of Ad26.COV2.S vaccine versus placebo. The clonotype originates from a person aged 18 to 59 who received the Ad26.COV2.S COVID-19 vaccine or a placebo. The chain joins TRBV4-2 to TRBJ2-1; D not resolved. CDR3 in DNA: TGTGCCAGCAGCCAAGAGATACCTGCCTCCCTGGAGCAGTTCTTC. It yields the protein CASSQEIPASLEQFF.